The entry below gives a single T cell receptor (beta chain) sequence along with its context. This record belongs to a study of CD4 and CD8 cells across lung adenocarcinoma regions. The CDR3 extends over 17 amino acids. Germline V gene lookup returns CDR1 WNHNN and CDR2 SYGVQD (reference sequence). Trimming took 7 bases from V and 13 from J, leaving 32 bases between them. TCRdb independently ran MiXCR on the PCR reads; one entry per CDR3 protein. The profile covers 23,000 or so distinct CDR3 sequences, with around 53% appearing a single time and about 45% taken by the ten largest. Localized lung adenocarcinoma, a non-small cell lung cancer, affected the donors.

This TCR was recovered from a male donor with lung adenocarcinoma. The CD4 and CD8 labels of this study may be unreliable. The V call is TRBV10-1, the J call TRBJ2-4; D unclear. The source material was CD8+ T cells from the center of a lung tumor. The CDR3 DNA reads as TGCGCCAGCACAACGGGCAGCCTGGGCCTAGACCAAGACACCCAGTACTTC. Its translation: CASTTGSLGLDQDTQYF.